Sequencing of this TCR beta chain was carried out in a study of T-cell memory formation after mild COVID-19. Study-wide results and limits: Contracting CD4+ clones sat mainly in CM and EM; CD8+ in EMRA. Specificity for SARS-CoV-2 was not confirmed among the second-wave clones peaking on day 37.

Regarding this clonotype: As yet, its antigen is unknown.

Constant-segment primers and 5'RACE yielded cDNA libraries for TCR alpha and TCR beta, each carrying sample barcodes and UMIs. In TCRdb, the 5' RACE reads were re-called with MiXCR into one record per CDR3 protein. The table lists roughly 550,000 distinct CDR3 sequences, around 21% of them singletons. Trimming removed 5 bases from V and 5 bases from J, with 7 bases in between. The CDR3 has 12 amino acids. Germline CDR1 and CDR2: LNHDA and SQIVND (reference sequence). This chain uses TRBV19 with TRBJ1-5; D is unresolved. The clonotype comes from an adult woman who had mild COVID-19 (a few samples of this study predate the infection). Cell type and time point are not known. Sequenced sample: PBMCs or a T cell subset sorted from them (not recorded which). The CDR3 region is CASSVVDQPQHF. As DNA, the CDR3 is TGTGCCAGTAGTGTGGTGGATCAGCCCCAGCATTTT.